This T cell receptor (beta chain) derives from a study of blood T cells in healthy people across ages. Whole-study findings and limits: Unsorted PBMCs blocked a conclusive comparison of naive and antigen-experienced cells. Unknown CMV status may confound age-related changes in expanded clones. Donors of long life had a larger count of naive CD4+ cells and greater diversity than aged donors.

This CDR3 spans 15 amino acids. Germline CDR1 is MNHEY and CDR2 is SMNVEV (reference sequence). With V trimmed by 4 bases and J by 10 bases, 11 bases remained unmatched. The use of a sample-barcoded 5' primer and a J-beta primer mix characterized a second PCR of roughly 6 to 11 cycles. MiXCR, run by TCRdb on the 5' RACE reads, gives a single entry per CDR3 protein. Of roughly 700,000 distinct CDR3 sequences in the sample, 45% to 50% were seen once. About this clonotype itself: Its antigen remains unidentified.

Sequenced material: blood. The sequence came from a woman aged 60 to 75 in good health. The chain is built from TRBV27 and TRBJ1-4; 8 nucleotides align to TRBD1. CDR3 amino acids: CASSSVTGVEGKLFF. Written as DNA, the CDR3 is TGTGCCAGCAGTTCTGTGACAGGGGTGGAAGGAAAACTGTTTTTT.